What follows are 28 T cell receptor beta chains derived from one specimen sequenced in a study of T cell changes during pregnancy in multiple sclerosis. Clones were read by immunoSEQ multiplex PCR, and TCRdb kept only the in-frame ones, dropping some. The data contain just under 65,000 clones, roughly 92% of them seen just once; the ten biggest clones take up 3.2%. The sample consisted of CD8+ T cells from peripheral blood mononuclear cells, taken in the second trimester of pregnancy. All receptors come from a female donor with multiple sclerosis, enrolled in a pregnancy study.

The V gene is TRBV27, the J gene TRBJ1-1; D possibly corresponds to TRBD1 (5 bases). Trimming stripped 5 bases from V and 1 base from J, with 8 bases between. Germline CDR1 reads MNHEY; CDR2 reads SMNVEV (reference sequence). This CDR3 has 13 amino acids. The CDR3 loop is CASSRGGNTEAFF. The CDR3 nucleotides are TGTGCCAGCAGTCGCGGGGGGAACACTGAAGCTTTCTTT.

V is TRBV28 and J is TRBJ2-5, with 7 bases identical to TRBD1. Losses at the gene ends were 5 bases for V and 5 bases for J; bases not matched to a gene: 8. The length of the CDR3 is 14 residues. CDR1 MDHEN and CDR2 SYDVKM come from the germline V gene. The DNA of the CDR3 is TGTGCCAGCAGTCTGCGGCAGGGACAGGAGACCCAGTACTTC. As protein: CASSLRQGQETQYF. Using reference TRBV28 and TRBJ2-5 for the parts outside the CDR3, the full variable domain is DVKVTQSSRYLVKRTGEKVFLECVQDMDHENMFWYRQDPGLGLRLIYFSYDVKMKEKGDIPEGYSVSREKKERFSLILESASTNQTSMYLCASSLRQGQETQYFGPGTRLLVL.

The chain has TRBV9 and TRBJ2-1, with TRBD1 identical over 7 bases. The CDR3 runs 14 residues. The germline V gene encodes CDR1 SGDLS and CDR2 YYNGEE. With 3 bases clipped from V and 10 bases from J, the junction kept 10 bases outside the gene matches. The CDR3 protein is CASSEAPGGREQFF. Written as DNA, the CDR3 is TGTGCCAGCAGCGAGGCCCCAGGGGGTCGAGAGCAGTTCTTC.

This chain joins TRBV6-1 and TRBJ2-3; possible D gene TRBD1, 6 bases. CDR1 and CDR2 (germline): MNHNS, SASEGT. V lost 5 bases and J 6 bases, leaving 15 bases between the germline ends. This CDR3 has 14 residues. As DNA, the CDR3 is TGTGCCAGCAGTCTCAGGGGCGATAGGGATACGCAGTATTTT. It specifies CASSLRGDRDTQYF.

The chain couples TRBV7-8 to TRBJ1-3; TRBD1 agrees at 7 bases. The CDR3 is 18 residues long. The germline gives CDR1 SGHVS, CDR2 FQNEAQ. V shed 4 bases, J shed 0 bases, and the junction held 12 bases outside the gene matches. The CDR3 sequence is CASSWGDSKDISGNTIYF. CDR3 nucleotides: TGTGCCAGCAGCTGGGGGGACAGCAAAGACATCTCTGGAAACACCATATATTTT.

The rearrangement uses TRBV28 and TRBJ1-5; TRBD1 matches 9 bases. Germline assignment: CDR1 MDHEN and CDR2 SYDVKM. CDR3 size: 17 residues. The V segment lost 2 bases and the J segment 4 bases; nucleotides outside the gene matches: 9. For the CDR3, the DNA is TGTGCCAGCAGTTTAAAGGGACAGGGATACCATAATCAGCCCCAGCATTTT. The encoded protein is CASSLKGQGYHNQPQHF.

The chain combines TRBV28 with TRBJ1-1; D is perhaps TRBD1 (6 bases). The CDR3 contains 17 residues. Between the trimmed V and J ends, which lost 3 bases and 0 bases, there was a span of 17 bases. Germline V gene sequence: CDR1 MDHEN, CDR2 SYDVKM. CDR3 loop: CASSFSTRGLMNTEAFF. The DNA for the CDR3 is TGTGCCAGCAGTTTCTCAACCAGGGGCCTAATGAACACTGAAGCTTTCTTT.

This rearrangement joins TRBV4-1 to TRBJ2-5, with a possible D match to TRBD2 (6 bases). V lost 3 bases, J lost 2 bases, and 16 bases lay in between. Germline lookup yields CDR1 MGHRA and CDR2 YSYEKL. This CDR3 spans 16 amino acids. This chain's CDR3 is CASSHPHSGGQETQYF. Written as DNA, the CDR3 is TGCGCCAGCAGCCACCCTCACTCCGGGGGACAAGAGACCCAGTACTTC.

This clone was counted between two and nine times. This sequence joins TRBV5-6 and TRBJ1-5; D remains unclear. The length of the CDR3 is 12 residues. V lost 3 bases, J lost 4 bases, and 5 bases lay in between. Germline-derived CDR1 and CDR2 are SGHDT and YYEEEE. The CDR3 nucleotides read TGTGCCAGCAGCTCCCTTAATCAGCCCCAGCATTTT. It encodes CASSSLNQPQHF.

The CDR3 bases are TGTGCCAGCAGTTCGGGACTAATTAACACCGGGGAGCTGTTTTTT. It specifies CASSSGLINTGELFF. V is TRBV28 and J is TRBJ2-2, with 7 bases fitting TRBD2. The CDR3 covers 15 residues. The V and J ends lost 4 bases and 2 bases, in that order; junction bases with no gene match: 4. Germline CDR1 reads MDHEN; CDR2 reads SYDVKM.

This chain uses TRBV4-2 with TRBJ2-1, with 8 nucleotides matching TRBD1. Looked up from germline, CDR1 is LGHNA and CDR2 is YNFKEQ. The V and J ends lost 5 bases and 5 bases, in that order; junction bases with no gene match: 5. This CDR3 contains 14 residues. DNA of the CDR3: TGTGCCAGCAGCGTGGGACAGGCGAACAATGAGCAGTTCTTC. It yields the protein CASSVGQANNEQFF.

The chain's CDR3 is CASSPQGIYGYTF. CDR3 DNA: TGTGCCAGCAGTCCCCAGGGGATCTATGGCTACACCTTC. The gene calls are TRBV7-9 and TRBJ1-2; perhaps TRBD1 as D (6 bases). Germline-derived CDR1 and CDR2 are SEHNR and FQNEAQ (reference sequence). The V end was cut by 6 bases, the J end by 4 bases, with 12 bases between. The CDR3 totals 13 residues. The entire variable domain, with the rest obtained from reference TRBV7-9 and TRBJ1-2, is as follows: DTGVSQNPRHKITKRGQNVTFRCDPISEHNRLYWYRQTLGQGPEFLTYFQNEAQLEKSRLLSDRFSAERPKGSFSTLEIQRTEQGDSAMYLCASSPQGIYGYTFGSGTRLTVV.

CDR3 in DNA: TGTGCCAGCAGCTCGGGATCAGCGAACATTCAGTACTTC. Amino acids: CASSSGSANIQYF. The J gene is TRBJ2-4, the V gene TRBV7-2; possible D gene TRBD2, 5 bases. V lost 4 bases and J 7 bases, leaving 11 bases between the germline ends. This CDR3 contains 13 residues. Germline V gene sequence: CDR1 SGHTA, CDR2 FQGNSA.

The chain is built from TRBV29-1 and TRBJ2-7, with 7 nucleotides matching TRBD2. The germline CDR1 and CDR2 sequences are SQVTM and ANQGSEA. The CDR3 totals 12 residues. CDR3 in amino acids: CSGGEIAYEQYF. As DNA, the CDR3 is TGCAGTGGGGGGGAGATAGCCTACGAGCAGTACTTC.

This chain connects TRBV29-1 to TRBJ1-6; TRBD1 might be the D (5 bases). Germline V gene sequence: CDR1 SQVTM, CDR2 ANQGSEA. The CDR3 is made up of 13 amino acids. The ends were cut back, 4 bases at V and 15 bases at J, with 19 bases in the middle. The CDR3, as DNA: TGCAGCGTTGCGGCCGGACAAACCACGGACCTCCACTTT. It is translated as CSVAAGQTTDLHF.

The chain employs TRBV2 and TRBJ2-2, with 12 bases that match TRBD2. Germline V gives CDR1 SNHLY, CDR2 FYNNEI. The CDR3 runs to 18 residues. The J segment lost 1 base and the V segment lost 4 bases, leaving 7 bases of the junction unmatched. This CDR3 reads CASSGVTSGRRNTGELFF. The CDR3 coding sequence is TGTGCCAGCAGTGGGGTTACTAGCGGGAGGCGGAACACCGGGGAGCTGTTTTTT. Using reference TRBV2 and TRBJ2-2 for the parts outside the CDR3, the full variable domain is EPEVTQTPSHQVTQMGQEVILRCVPISNHLYFYWYRQILGQKVEFLVSFYNNEISEKSEIFDDQFSVERPDGSNFTLKIRSTKLEDSAMYFCASSGVTSGRRNTGELFFGEGSRLTVL.

The rearrangement uses TRBV5-6 and TRBJ2-7; 7 bases agree with TRBD2. This CDR3 is 17 amino acids long. The germline CDR1 and CDR2 sequences are SGHDT and YYEEEE. The ends lost 0 bases at V and 0 bases at J; junction bases unmatched: 9. CDR3 DNA sequence: TGTGCCAGCAGCTTGGACTTCGGCGGGAGTGACTCCTACGAGCAGTACTTC. Its protein product is CASSLDFGGSDSYEQYF. The variable domain in full, with the rest retrieved from reference TRBV5-6 and TRBJ2-7, is DAGVTQSPTHLIKTRGQQVTLRCSPKSGHDTVSWYQQALGQGPQFIFQYYEEEERQRGNFPDRFSGHQFPNYSSELNVNALLLGDSALYLCASSLDFGGSDSYEQYFGPGTRLTVT.

This rearrangement joins TRBV6-1 to TRBJ2-7; possible D gene TRBD2, 6 bases. Germline V gene lookup returns CDR1 MNHNS and CDR2 SASEGT. V shed 8 bases and J shed 3 bases, with 14 bases lying between them. The CDR3 extends over 13 amino acids. The CDR3, as DNA: TGTGCCAGCGGGGCGGTGGGGGGCTACGAGCAGTACTTC. This encodes CASGAVGGYEQYF.

This chain uses TRBV5-1 with TRBJ2-7; D is possibly TRBD2 (7 bases). The V gene lost 2 bases and the J gene lost 5 bases, with 14 bases spanning the gap. This CDR3 spans 14 amino acids. Per the germline V gene, CDR1 is SGHRS and CDR2 is YFSETQ. CDR3 DNA: TGCGCCAGCAGCTTAGAGGGGGGGATCAACGAGCAGTACTTC. This encodes CASSLEGGINEQYF.

The rearrangement links TRBV4-2 to TRBJ1-5; no firm D call. Between the trimmed V and J ends, which lost 1 base and 9 bases, there was a span of 7 bases. This CDR3 region has 12 residues. Germline values: CDR1 LGHNA, CDR2 YNFKEQ. The CDR3 loop is CASSQGGPPQHF. CDR3 DNA sequence: TGTGCCAGCAGCCAAGGAGGGCCGCCCCAGCATTTT.

J is TRBJ1-1 and V is TRBV9, with D possibly TRBD1 on 5 matching bases. Trimming stripped 3 bases from V and 5 bases from J, with 17 bases between. Germline V gene sequence: CDR1 SGDLS, CDR2 YYNGEE. CDR3 size: 15 residues. The CDR3 is CASSAGGLGSTEAFF. The CDR3 DNA sequence: TGTGCCAGCAGCGCGGGGGGGTTGGGTAGTACTGAAGCTTTCTTT.

In this sample, this clone turned up once. The V call is TRBV7-9, the J call TRBJ2-7; D not resolved. CDR1 and CDR2 from the germline V gene are SEHNR and FQNEAQ (reference sequence). Trimming removed 1 base at V and 7 bases at J, with 8 bases between. The CDR3 extends over 12 amino acids. The CDR3 DNA reads as TGTGCCAGCAGCTTAGGGTTCACAGAGCAGTACTTC. Translating it yields CASSLGFTEQYF.

This clone showed up just once. In DNA, the CDR3 is TGTGCCAGCAGCTTGGCTGGCCCTGAAGCTTTCTTT. This encodes CASSLAGPEAFF. This rearrangement joins TRBV5-5 to TRBJ1-1; D remains unclear. Between the trimmed V and J ends, which lost 0 bases and 6 bases, there was a span of 6 bases. In germline, CDR1 is SGHKS, CDR2 YYEKEE (reference sequence). The CDR3 runs to 12 residues.

V gene TRBV27 combines with J gene TRBJ2-2; TRBD2 matches at 9 bases. Per the germline V gene, CDR1 is MNHEY and CDR2 is SMNVEV (reference sequence). The V gene end was trimmed by 2 bases and the J gene end by 5 bases; junction bases not matched to a gene: 3. The CDR3 is 15 amino acids. The CDR3 sequence is CASSLIAGETGELFF. As DNA, the CDR3 is TGTGCCAGCAGTTTAATAGCGGGAGAAACCGGGGAGCTGTTTTTT.

The chain joins TRBV10-3 to TRBJ1-1; 9 nucleotides line up with TRBD1. V shed 10 bases, J shed 8 bases, and the junction held 14 bases outside the gene matches. Germline V gene sequence: CDR1 ENHRY, CDR2 SYGVKD. This CDR3 is 14 amino acids long. CDR3 sequence reads: CATRTGAHNGEAFF. CDR3 DNA sequence: TGTGCCACCCGGACAGGGGCCCACAATGGAGAAGCTTTCTTT.

The chain combines TRBV9 with TRBJ2-5; unclear D gene. Germline values: CDR1 SGDLS, CDR2 YYNGEE. The germline V and J ends were trimmed by 2 bases and 4 bases, with 9 bases remaining between them. This CDR3 contains 13 residues. In DNA form, the CDR3 reads TGTGCCAGCAGCGTGTACGCCGGAGAGACCCAGTACTTC. The encoded protein is CASSVYAGETQYF.

The sample holds one count of this clone. This chain joins TRBV11-2 and TRBJ2-7; TRBD2 matches at 7 bases. The CDR3 loop spans 16 amino acids. In germline, CDR1 is SGHAT, CDR2 FQNNGV. Unmatched junction bases numbered 12, after V lost 0 bases and J lost 7 bases. This CDR3 reads CASSLEWGGSKKEQYF. CDR3 bases: TGTGCCAGCAGCTTAGAGTGGGGCGGGAGTAAAAAAGAGCAGTACTTC.

The chain carries TRBV5-1 and TRBJ2-7; 7 bases align to TRBD1. The CDR3 has 14 residues. Germline-derived CDR1 and CDR2 are SGHRS and YFSETQ. Germline trimming cut 3 bases from V and 6 bases from J; bases unmatched to any gene: 9. The CDR3 nucleotides are TGCGCCAGCAGCTCCAAGCCTGGGACAGTCGAGCAGTACTTC. It yields the protein CASSSKPGTVEQYF.